What follows is one T cell receptor (beta chain) and its context. Its antigen is not yet known. No much larger clone is present one base from it, and per-base qualities are unavailable. Sequencing relied on an Illumina HiSeq 1500. The public reads were reanalyzed by TCRdb: fastp trimming at Q25, MiXCR alignment, in-frame beta chains only. Entries are consolidated by CDR3 protein sequence, retaining the most common genes and DNA. Present in this sample are 350,000 to 500,000 distinct CDR3 sequences, around 32% of which were seen just once. Of the sample, roughly 15% is held by the ten largest clones. From V the trimming removes 4 bases and from J it removes 3 bases, while the gene matches leave 7 bases of the junction unaccounted for. The CDR3 goes from the cysteine to the phenylalanine over 14 residues. The sequence is cut down to CDR3 DNA, 42 bases in frame from base 1. According to the germline V gene, CDR1 reads SQVTM and CDR2 reads ANQGSEA.

This entry comes from a study of T cell repertoires in cytomegalovirus infection (dated by TCRdb to between 2018 and 2020). About the study as a whole: The HLA type of each donor mattered for the analysis, because public TCR beta signatures pointed to carriage of CMV infection along with the matching HLA type. The full study reports these points: Cumulative frequency of public TCR beta family members discriminated carriers of CMV infection plus the relevant HLA type in this cohort and an independent roughly 330-donor cohort. The ex vivo response was dominated by HLA-C-restricted CMV-specific TCR beta clonotypes, and the single most frequent clonotype in two of eight donors was supplied by these HLA-C-restricted clonotypes.

This TCR was sampled from a human donor in good health (CMV status not recorded). Some clones in this sample may be carry-over from other donors' samples. The receptor chain draws on TRBV29-1 and TRBJ2-3, with TRBD1 matching 7 junction bases. Sequenced input: PBMCs. The CDR3 region reads CSVGTGVGTDTQYF. The nucleotide sequence reads TGCAGCGTTGGAACAGGGGTGGGGACAGATACGCAGTATTTT.